The 27 T cell receptor beta chains below were found in one sample sequenced in a study of blood T cell repertoires in COVID-19. Sequencing used immunoSEQ multiplex PCR; TCRdb keeps in-frame clones, though not all of them. The sample records 130,000 to 150,000 clones, 84% being singletons. Material: peripheral blood. Receptors originate from a human donor in a cohort sampled during active COVID-19.

The rearrangement uses TRBV27 and TRBJ2-3; TRBD2 matches at 8 bases. The germline V gene encodes CDR1 MNHEY and CDR2 SMNVEV (reference sequence). The CDR3 contains 15 residues. V shed 3 bases, J shed 2 bases, and the junction held 4 bases outside the gene matches. The CDR3 loop reads CASSFAGGNTDTQYF. The CDR3 DNA reads as TGTGCCAGCAGTTTTGCGGGGGGAAACACAGATACGCAGTATTTT.

V usage is TRBV19 and J usage is TRBJ2-5, with D possibly TRBD2 on 5 matching bases. The germline V gene encodes CDR1 LNHDA and CDR2 SQIVND (reference sequence). The CDR3 runs 15 residues. The germline V and J ends were trimmed by 3 bases and 5 bases, with 16 bases remaining between them. CDR3 coding DNA: TGTGCCAGTAGTATTGGGCTAGCTTTTCGTGAGACCCAGTACTTC. This gives the protein CASSIGLAFRETQYF.

The V gene is TRBV5-6, the J gene TRBJ1-1, with TRBD1 matching 10 bases. The CDR3 runs to 17 residues. Trimming at V came to 0 bases and at J to 0 bases, leaving 5 bases not matched to a gene. Germline V CDR1 and CDR2: SGHDT, YYEEEE. Here the CDR3 DNA reads TGTGCCAGCAGCTTGGTTGGGGGACAGGGGATGAACACTGAAGCTTTCTTT. Residues: CASSLVGGQGMNTEAFF.

For this clone: The sample contains more than one DNA sequence encoding this CDR3. The chain carries TRBV9 and TRBJ2-5; 8 bases match TRBD1. The germline V gene has CDR1 SGDLS and CDR2 YYNGEE. The CDR3 has 14 residues. V shed 3 bases and J 5 bases; nucleotides not matched to a gene: 6. The DNA of the CDR3 is TGTGCCAGCAGCGCTCGGACAGGGCAGGAGACCCAGTACTTC. Protein product: CASSARTGQETQYF.

This CDR3 is CASTRGLKREDTGELFF. DNA for the CDR3: TGCGCCAGCACCCGTGGGTTAAAGAGGGAGGACACCGGGGAGCTGTTTTTT. V gene TRBV5-1 combines with J gene TRBJ2-2, with TRBD2 as a possible D gene (6 bases). V was cut by 6 bases and J by 3 bases, with 21 bases left in between. CDR1 is SGHRS, CDR2 YFSETQ, per germline. The length of the CDR3 is 17 residues.

The chain joins TRBV9 to TRBJ1-1; TRBD1 matches at 8 bases. The CDR3 totals 16 residues. CDR1 and CDR2 from the germline V gene are SGDLS and YYNGEE. J lost 6 bases, V lost 0 bases, and 10 bases had no gene match. In DNA, the CDR3 is TGTGCCAGCAGCGTAGCGGAGACAGGGGCTAGAGCTGAAGCTTTCTTT. Translation gives CASSVAETGARAEAFF. Filled out from reference TRBV9 and TRBJ1-1, the complete variable domain reads DSGVTQTPKHLITATGQRVTLRCSPRSGDLSVYWYQQSLDQGLQFLIQYYNGEERAKGNILERFSAQQFPDLHSELNLSSLELGDSALYFCASSVAETGARAEAFFGQGTRLTVV.

This chain uses TRBV2 with TRBJ1-4; TRBD1 is a possible D gene (6 bases). V was trimmed by 8 bases and J by 4 bases, leaving 8 bases between them. Germline values: CDR1 SNHLY, CDR2 FYNNEI. There are 12 residues in the CDR3. CDR3 nucleotide sequence: TGTGCCAGCCGGGACAATAATGAAAAACTGTTTTTT. This gives the protein CASRDNNEKLFF.

The chain has TRBV9 and TRBJ1-1; 10 bases align to TRBD1. The CDR3 has 15 residues. The germline CDR1 and CDR2 sequences are SGDLS and YYNGEE. Unmatched junction bases numbered 8, after V lost 4 bases and J lost 5 bases. In nucleotides, the CDR3 is TGTGCCAGCAGCACCCGGACAGGGGGAGGGACTGAAGCTTTCTTT. Translation: CASSTRTGGGTEAFF.

V is TRBV19 and J is TRBJ2-5; D not certain. Trimming cost V 5 bases and J 2 bases, with 9 bases left between them. Germline V CDR1 and CDR2: LNHDA, SQIVND (reference sequence). This CDR3 comprises 13 residues. For the CDR3, the DNA is TGTGCCAGTAGTTTAACCAGGCAAGAGACCCAGTACTTC. This translates into CASSLTRQETQYF.

The J gene is TRBJ2-3, the V gene TRBV9; TRBD2 agrees at 12 bases. V shed 4 bases and J 1 base; nucleotides not matched to a gene: 4. The CDR3 extends over 16 amino acids. From germline, CDR1 is SGDLS and CDR2 YYNGEE. The CDR3 loop is CASSPRTSGGTDTQYF. The CDR3, as DNA: TGTGCCAGCAGCCCGAGGACTAGCGGGGGCACAGATACGCAGTATTTT.

This clone is a singleton in its sample. The V gene is TRBV5-4, the J gene TRBJ1-6, with 7 bases matching TRBD1. This CDR3 region has 16 residues. Germline V gene sequence: CDR1 SGHNT, CDR2 YYREEE (reference sequence). Losses at the gene ends were 3 bases for V and 10 bases for J; bases not matched to a gene: 13. CDR3 residues: CASSSPRQGVSSPLHF. For the CDR3, the DNA is TGTGCCAGCAGCTCCCCAAGACAGGGTGTCTCCTCACCCCTCCACTTT.

This chain joins TRBV5-1 and TRBJ2-3; 8 positions agree with TRBD2. Per germline, CDR1 SGHRS and CDR2 YFSETQ. This CDR3 comprises 18 residues. The J segment lost 0 bases and the V segment lost 3 bases, leaving 12 bases of the junction unmatched. DNA of the CDR3: TGCGCCAGCAGCTCGACACCCCTACTAGCGGTTAGCACAGATACGCAGTATTTT. Residues: CASSSTPLLAVSTDTQYF.

This clone appeared once. The V gene is TRBV29-1, the J gene TRBJ2-3, with TRBD2 as a possible D gene (5 bases). CDR1 is SQVTM, CDR2 ANQGSEA, per germline. The CDR3 sequence is 14 residues long. V lost 3 bases and J lost 1, with 11 bases in between. DNA for the CDR3: TGCAGCGTTGATCCCGGGATCGGCACAGATACGCAGTATTTT. Amino acid sequence: CSVDPGIGTDTQYF.

A few counts support this clone. The chain is built from TRBV30 and TRBJ1-5; D is uncertain. The CDR3 is 13 residues long. V was pared by 0 bases and J by 5 bases, with 8 bases between. The germline CDR1 and CDR2 sequences are GTSNPN and SVGIG (reference sequence). The CDR3 DNA sequence: TGTGCCTGGAGTGTCCGAACTGATCAGCCCCAGCATTTT. It is translated as CAWSVRTDQPQHF.

This clone was detected only once. The rearrangement uses TRBV4-3 and TRBJ1-5; no clear D. Germline values: CDR1 LGHNA, CDR2 YSLEER. V was cut by 3 bases and J by 2 bases, with 8 bases left in between. CDR3 size: 14 residues. The CDR3 loop reads CASSHSEGNQPQHF. Here the CDR3 DNA reads TGCGCCAGCAGCCACTCGGAGGGCAATCAGCCCCAGCATTTT.

This clone occurred once. This chain joins TRBV6-6 and TRBJ1-2; D may be TRBD1 (6 bases). This CDR3 spans 15 amino acids. Deletions cut 6 bases from V and 8 bases from J, with 22 bases between. Germline CDR1 and CDR2: MNHNY and SVGAGI (reference sequence). The chain's CDR3 is CASSSSPTGSGGYTF. The CDR3 DNA follows: TGTGCCAGCAGCTCTAGTCCAACAGGGTCGGGGGGCTACACCTTC.

The rearrangement links TRBV5-4 to TRBJ1-1; D is perhaps TRBD1 (5 bases). This CDR3 region has 15 residues. V lost 0 bases to trimming and J lost 0 bases, with 9 bases between them. The germline V gene encodes CDR1 SGHNT and CDR2 YYREEE (reference sequence). CDR3 bases: TGTGCCAGCAGCTTGGTTCCAGGGATGAACACTGAAGCTTTCTTT. It yields the protein CASSLVPGMNTEAFF.

The chain couples TRBV5-1 to TRBJ1-1, with 11 nucleotides matching TRBD1. V shed 4 bases, J shed 3 bases, and the junction held 8 bases outside the gene matches. The CDR3 has 16 residues. Germline CDR1 reads SGHRS; CDR2 reads YFSETQ. The CDR3, as DNA: TGCGCCAGCAGCATAGGACAGGGGGCCATCGACACTGAAGCTTTCTTT. This codes for CASSIGQGAIDTEAFF.

The chain couples TRBV10-3 to TRBJ2-3; possible D gene TRBD2, 5 bases. Germline CDR1 reads ENHRY; CDR2 reads SYGVKD. Trimming left V 8 bases short and J 3 bases short, with 18 bases between. CDR3 size: 15 residues. The CDR3 protein is CAISSGLDATDTQYF. CDR3 nucleotides: TGTGCCATCTCGAGCGGCCTGGACGCAACAGATACGCAGTATTTT.

The V and J genes are TRBV9 and TRBJ2-3; 15 bases fit TRBD2. After removal of 3 bases from V and 5 bases from J, the junction contained 4 bases not matched to a gene. The CDR3 has 16 amino acids. The germline V gene encodes CDR1 SGDLS and CDR2 YYNGEE. The CDR3 nucleotides are TGTGCCAGCAGCGGGCCGGGACTAGCGGGGGGAGATACGCAGTATTTT. This encodes CASSGPGLAGGDTQYF.

The chain carries TRBV19 and TRBJ2-1, with 7 bases lining up with TRBD1. V lost 4 bases and J lost 9; bases outside the gene matches: 6. Germline lookup yields CDR1 LNHDA and CDR2 SQIVND (reference sequence). The CDR3 is made up of 13 amino acids. In DNA form, the CDR3 reads TGTGCCAGTAGTACGAGGACAGGCGGTGAGCAGTTCTTC. Protein: CASSTRTGGEQFF.

J is TRBJ1-5 and V is TRBV6-5; 7 bases match TRBD1. In germline, CDR1 is MNHEY, CDR2 SVGAGI. Germline trimming cut 10 bases from V and 4 bases from J; bases unmatched to any gene: 7. This CDR3 region has 13 residues. The CDR3 DNA reads as TGTGCCACCGGGACAGTTAAAAATCAGCCCCAGCATTTT. Translation gives CATGTVKNQPQHF.

The CDR3: CATRRGGPEQFF. In DNA form, the CDR3 reads TGTGCCACCCGACGGGGGGGCCCTGAGCAGTTCTTC. The V gene is TRBV15, the J gene TRBJ2-1, with 8 bases lining up with TRBD2. After removal of 8 bases from V and 9 bases from J, the junction contained 6 bases not matched to a gene. This CDR3 has 12 residues. From germline, CDR1 is LNHNV and CDR2 YYDKDF (reference sequence).

The V and J genes are TRBV15 and TRBJ2-3; TRBD2 might be the D (5 bases). The CDR3 runs to 18 residues. The germline gives CDR1 LNHNV, CDR2 YYDKDF (reference sequence). Trimming took off 3 bases at V and 2 bases at J, with 21 bases between the two ends. This CDR3 reads CATSRDPPSGDNTDTQYF. The CDR3 DNA is TGTGCCACCAGCAGGGACCCTCCTTCCGGGGATAACACAGATACGCAGTATTTT.

The V call is TRBV3-1 (or the pseudogene TRBV3-2), the J call TRBJ2-7, with D maybe TRBD1 (5 bases). V was clipped by 4 bases and J by 6 bases, with 22 bases between them. Per germline, CDR1 LGHDT and CDR2 YNNKEL (reference sequence). The CDR3 totals 16 residues. CDR3 nucleotide sequence: TGTGCCAGCAGCCGTCAGGTCAGGGTATTAATCGGCGAGCAGTACTTC. Protein product: CASSRQVRVLIGEQYF.

V and J are TRBV6-2 or TRBV6-3 and TRBJ2-7; TRBD1 might be the D (5 bases). Trimming removed 4 bases from V and 0 bases from J, with 10 bases in between. The CDR3 runs 14 residues. CDR1 is MNHEY, CDR2 SVGEGT, per germline. The CDR3 DNA is TGTGCCAGCAGTTTGGACATCATCTCCTACGAGCAGTACTTC. Protein: CASSLDIISYEQYF.

This sequence joins TRBV6-5 and TRBJ2-7, with D perhaps TRBD2 (5 bases). V was shortened by 4 bases and J by 7 bases, with 14 bases between the two germline ends. Germline CDR1 MNHEY, CDR2 SVGAGI. The CDR3 consists of 13 residues. CDR3 sequence (DNA): TGTGCCAGCAGTTGGGCAGCTCCGGGAGAGCAGTACTTC. Translated: CASSWAAPGEQYF.